This T cell receptor (beta chain) comes out of a study of blood T cell repertoires in COVID-19. Produced via immunoSEQ multiplex PCR; TCRdb's table is partial and in-frame only. The sample consists of some 25,000 clones, 90% to 95% of them appearing once. This receptor was identified in a woman aged 50 to 60 with active COVID-19. Sequencing was carried out using peripheral blood.

The CDR3: CASSQLGLSDRYGYTF. The CDR3 DNA reads as TGCGCCAGCAGCCAACTGGGACTTAGCGATCGCTATGGCTACACCTTC. V usage is TRBV4-1 and J usage is TRBJ1-2; D might be TRBD1 (5 bases). V was pared by 2 bases and J by 4 bases, with 17 bases between. The CDR3 has 16 amino acids. Germline CDR1 is MGHRA and CDR2 is YSYEKL.